The 23 T cell receptor beta chains in this list originate from one sample, sequenced in a study of beta chain features in type 1 diabetes (dated by TCRdb to 2016 to 2019). No antigen has been identified for these receptors. Broad study findings and their caveats: In all four CD4+ subsets, TCRB CDR3 length was moderately but significantly shorter in type 1 diabetes patients.

The protocol used for the library was the immunoSEQ multiplex PCR assay. The entire amount of isolated RNA was reverse transcribed using the High Capacity cDNA Reverse Transcription Kit, so the sequenced TCRB transcripts were expressed ones. Entries here come from immuneACCESS through TCRdb and include only in-frame sequences with V and J called. Some clones fail to appear in such tables; in the studies checked, an unresolved V gene covers under half of the shortfall, and the cause of the remainder is unknown. The sample includes roughly 700,000 clones, with around an eighth observed a single time. The ten largest clones take up 0.022% of the sample. Input material: naive CD4+ T cells from blood. This specimen's cell subset or site label, per the study, means: true naive CD4+ T cells. Receptors originate from a man aged 18 to 35 with type 1 diabetes.

This clone appeared a few times. The chain uses TRBV5-1 and TRBJ2-7; 7 bases line up with TRBD1. This CDR3 region has 13 residues. The ends lost 4 bases at V and 4 bases at J; junction bases unmatched: 5. Germline CDR1 reads SGHRS; CDR2 reads YFSETQ. CDR3 amino acids: CASSIQGTYEQYF. Written as DNA, the CDR3 is TGCGCCAGCAGCATACAGGGGACGTACGAGCAGTACTTC. The variable domain in full, with the rest retrieved from reference TRBV5-1 and TRBJ2-7, is KAGVTQTPRYLIKTRGQQVTLSCSPISGHRSVSWYQQTPGQGLQFLFEYFSETQRNKGNFPGRFSGRQFSNSRSEMNVSTLELGDSALYLCASSIQGTYEQYFGPGTRLTVT.

This clone was seen more than once but under ten times. This chain links TRBV5-4 with TRBJ1-2; D may be TRBD1 (5 bases). Germline V CDR1 and CDR2: SGHNT, YYREEE (reference sequence). V was shortened by 3 bases and J by 8 bases, with 14 bases between the two germline ends. The CDR3 length is 13 residues. CDR3: CASSSPGRDGYTF. CDR3 DNA sequence: TGTGCCAGCAGCTCCCCCGGGAGGGACGGCTACACCTTC.

Only a few counts were recorded for this clone. The J gene is TRBJ2-7, the V gene TRBV5-1; TRBD2 is a possible D gene (6 bases). Germline V gives CDR1 SGHRS, CDR2 YFSETQ. This CDR3 comprises 15 residues. V lost 1 base and J 5 bases, leaving 16 bases between the germline ends. The CDR3 region is CASSLSGQIANEQYF. In nucleotides, the CDR3 is TGCGCCAGCAGCTTGAGCGGGCAGATAGCCAACGAGCAGTACTTC.

This clone appeared a few times. V and J are TRBV18 and TRBJ2-7; TRBD2 matches 11 bases. The CDR3 spans 17 residues. Trimming removed 3 bases from V and 0 bases from J; junction bases left unmatched: 7. Germline CDR1 is KGHSH and CDR2 is LQKENI. This chain's CDR3 is CASSPGTSGEFSYEQYF. The CDR3 DNA follows: TGTGCCAGCTCACCCGGGACTAGCGGCGAATTCTCCTACGAGCAGTACTTC.

The chain couples TRBV29-1 to TRBJ2-3; D not resolved. CDR1 and CDR2 from the germline V gene are SQVTM and ANQGSEA. The germline V and J ends were trimmed by 0 bases and 1 base, with 8 bases remaining between them. The CDR3 consists of 14 residues. The CDR3 region is CSVEDLGGTDTQYF. The CDR3 nucleotides are TGCAGCGTTGAAGATCTTGGGGGCACAGATACGCAGTATTTT.

This clone occurred a few times. The chain combines TRBV6-5 with TRBJ2-2; 7 positions match TRBD1. The CDR3 sequence is 15 residues long. Germline CDR1 MNHEY, CDR2 SVGAGI. V lost 6 bases and J lost 3; bases outside the gene matches: 7. The CDR3 region has the DNA TGTGCCAGCAGCCGCGACAGGGAGTACACCGGGGAGCTGTTTTTT. It encodes CASSRDREYTGELFF.

In this sample, this clone turned up a few times. The chain has TRBV27 and TRBJ2-2, with 7 nucleotides matching TRBD1. The V gene's germline CDR1 is MNHEY and CDR2 SMNVEV (reference sequence). V was clipped by 3 bases and J by 0 bases; unmatched bases: 4. The CDR3 runs to 16 residues. CDR3 sequence (DNA): TGTGCCAGCAGTTTGTCTGGGACAGCGAACACCGGGGAGCTGTTTTTT. This gives the protein CASSLSGTANTGELFF.

This clone occurred a few times. The CDR3 DNA is TGTGCCATCAGTGTTAGCGGGGAGCCCAATGAGCAGTTCTTC. Its protein product is CAISVSGEPNEQFF. The V gene is TRBV10-3, the J gene TRBJ2-1, with TRBD2 identical over 8 bases. V was pared by 4 bases and J by 6 bases, with 5 bases of the junction left unmatched. The germline gives CDR1 ENHRY, CDR2 SYGVKD. The CDR3 runs 14 residues.

The rearrangement joins TRBV4-1 to TRBJ1-2; no firm D call. This CDR3 comprises 14 residues. V shed 4 bases and J shed 0 bases, with 9 bases lying between them. Germline values: CDR1 MGHRA, CDR2 YSYEKL. CDR3 region: CASSPGSSNYGYTF. The CDR3 region has the DNA TGCGCCAGCAGCCCCGGGAGTTCTAACTATGGCTACACCTTC.

The V and J genes are TRBV6-6 and TRBJ1-1, with D uncertain. The germline V and J ends were trimmed by 2 bases and 0 bases, with 7 bases remaining between them. Germline CDR1 is MNHNY and CDR2 is SVGAGI (reference sequence). The CDR3 covers 14 residues. DNA of the CDR3: TGTGCCAGCAGTTACGACGGGATGAACACTGAAGCTTTCTTT. Residues: CASSYDGMNTEAFF.

The chain combines TRBV4-1 with TRBJ2-3; D not resolved. The germline CDR1 and CDR2 sequences are MGHRA and YSYEKL. V dropped 2 bases and J dropped 2 bases, with 5 bases sitting between them. The CDR3 has 13 amino acids. Here the CDR3 reads CASSQYSTDTQYF. The CDR3 bases are TGCGCCAGCAGCCAATACTCCACAGATACGCAGTATTTT.

This clone was detected a few times. J is TRBJ2-1 and V is TRBV19; D remains ambiguous. The V end was cut by 2 bases, the J end by 10 bases, with 12 bases between. The CDR3 runs to 13 residues. CDR1 and CDR2 (germline): LNHDA, SQIVND (reference sequence). The CDR3 reads CASSISSSKEQFF. In nucleotides, the CDR3 is TGTGCCAGTAGTATATCCTCGTCCAAGGAGCAGTTCTTC.

This clone has only a few counts. The chain couples TRBV30 to TRBJ1-1; D remains unclear. Per germline, CDR1 GTSNPN and CDR2 SVGIG (reference sequence). The CDR3 sequence is 10 residues long. V was clipped by 1 base and J by 11 bases, with 8 bases between them. This CDR3 reads CAWSGKRAFF. The CDR3 nucleotides read TGTGCCTGGAGTGGCAAGAGGGCTTTCTTT. The whole variable domain, remainder taken from reference TRBV30 and TRBJ1-1, is SQTIHQWPATLVQPVGSPLSLECTVEGTSNPNLYWYRQAAGRGLQLLFYSVGIGQISSEVPQNLSASRPQDRQFILSSKKLLLSDSGFYLCAWSGKRAFFGQGTRLTVV.

This sequence joins TRBV9 and TRBJ1-2; 7 bases map to TRBD1. Germline assignment: CDR1 SGDLS and CDR2 YYNGEE. J was trimmed by 3 bases and V by 3 bases; bases with no gene match: 11. This CDR3 comprises 16 residues. The CDR3 DNA reads as TGTGCCAGCAGCGCGAGGACAGGTTTATATCACTATGGCTACACCTTC. Translation: CASSARTGLYHYGYTF.

This clone was counted between two and nine times. V gene TRBV20-1 combines with J gene TRBJ2-7; no clear D. This CDR3 has 11 amino acids. CDR1 DFQATT and CDR2 SNEGSKA come from the germline V gene (reference sequence). V was shortened by 3 bases and J by 5 bases, with 8 bases between the two germline ends. DNA for the CDR3: TGCAGTGCTAGGCCCGGGCACGAGCAGTACTTC. It translates to CSARPGHEQYF.

This clone came up a few times. As DNA, the CDR3 is TGTGCCAGCAGCTATACAGGGGTCGCGGAGCCCCAGCATTTT. As protein: CASSYTGVAEPQHF. The rearrangement joins TRBV7-9 to TRBJ1-5; 7 nucleotides line up with TRBD1. The CDR3 is made up of 14 amino acids. Trimming removed 4 bases from V and 8 bases from J; junction bases left unmatched: 8. CDR1 and CDR2 (germline): SEHNR, FQNEAQ (reference sequence).

CDR3 DNA: TGTGCCATCAGTGAGTTTTCCGGGGAGCTGTTTTTT. Its protein is CAISEFSGELFF. The chain couples TRBV10-3 to TRBJ2-2, with unresolved D. Germline V CDR1 and CDR2: ENHRY, SYGVKD. This CDR3 is built from 12 residues. V was clipped by 1 base and J by 6 bases, with 3 bases between them.

This clone was seen more than once but under ten times. V and J are TRBV9 and TRBJ2-3, with TRBD2 matching over 7 bases. Looked up from germline, CDR1 is SGDLS and CDR2 is YYNGEE. The CDR3 totals 14 residues. V lost 4 bases to trimming and J lost 2 bases; unmatched junction nucleotides: 4. The CDR3: CASSLGGITDTQYF. For the CDR3, the DNA is TGTGCCAGCAGCCTCGGGGGGATCACAGATACGCAGTATTTT.

This clone was counted only a few times. This chain links TRBV6-5 with TRBJ1-1, with D uncertain. Germline V gene data show CDR1 as MNHEY and CDR2 as SVGAGI. This CDR3 is 13 amino acids long. Trimming removed 2 bases at V and 4 bases at J, with 8 bases between. CDR3 in DNA: TGTGCCAGCAGTTACGAGCGGAGCACTGAAGCTTTCTTT. Amino acid sequence: CASSYERSTEAFF.

The DNA for the CDR3 is TGCGCCAGCAGCTTGGCAGGGGCCGTAGGAGAAAAACTGTTTTTT. Translating it yields CASSLAGAVGEKLFF. The chain employs TRBV5-1 and TRBJ1-4, with TRBD1 as a possible D gene (6 bases). V lost 0 bases, J lost 8 bases, and 14 bases lay in between. Germline-derived CDR1 and CDR2 are SGHRS and YFSETQ. This CDR3 is 15 amino acids long.

This clone was seen a few times. V gene TRBV29-1 combines with J gene TRBJ1-1, with a possible D match to TRBD1 (5 bases). The CDR3 consists of 13 residues. CDR1 is SQVTM and CDR2 is ANQGSEA in the germline V gene. Trimming removed 5 bases from V and 0 bases from J, with 10 bases in between. The CDR3 spells CSVQDTLNTEAFF. In DNA form, the CDR3 reads TGCAGCGTTCAGGACACCTTGAACACTGAAGCTTTCTTT.

This clone occurred a few times. This chain uses TRBV28 with TRBJ2-2; a weak D match, TRBD1 (6 bases). There are 13 residues in the CDR3. The germline V and J ends were trimmed by 8 bases and 2 bases, with 9 bases remaining between them. CDR1 is MDHEN and CDR2 is SYDVKM in the germline V gene. CDR3: CASGTLNTGELFF. DNA of the CDR3: TGTGCCAGCGGGACACTTAACACCGGGGAGCTGTTTTTT.

V usage is TRBV2 and J usage is TRBJ2-1, with D possibly matching TRBD1 (5 bases). The CDR3 covers 12 residues. Trimming left V 7 bases short and J 9 bases short, with 13 bases between. CDR1 is SNHLY and CDR2 is FYNNEI in the germline V gene. CDR3 sequence reads: CASNALGLEQFF. CDR3 DNA: TGTGCCAGCAATGCCCTGGGGCTTGAGCAGTTCTTC.